Listed here are 5 T cell receptor beta chains from one sample, sequenced in a study of graft-versus-host responses after intestinal transplantation. The protocol was immunoSEQ multiplex PCR, while the TCRdb copy is restricted to in-frame clones and leaves out a portion. Among about 100,000 clones, over 75% were seen once, and the ten largest hold around 0.86%. The antigens of these receptors remain unknown. The starting material was unstimulated CD4+ T cells sorted from spleen or lymph node cells, obtained before transplant. These receptors originate from a human donor who was the organ donor for an intestinal transplant.

CDR3 nucleotides: TGCGCCAGCAGCTTGGCACAGGGGGCTGGACCCCTCCACTTT. It translates to CASSLAQGAGPLHF. The chain carries TRBV5-1 and TRBJ1-6; 9 bases are shared with TRBD1. CDR1 and CDR2 from the germline V gene are SGHRS and YFSETQ. The V segment lost 0 bases and the J segment 12 bases; nucleotides outside the gene matches: 4. This CDR3 has 14 amino acids.

J is TRBJ2-3 and V is TRBV7-2; the D gene is possibly TRBD2 (6 bases). The CDR3 is 15 residues long. Trimming removed 6 bases from V and 3 bases from J, with 16 bases in between. CDR1 SGHTA and CDR2 FQGNSA come from the germline V gene. The DNA for the CDR3 is TGTGCCAGCAGTATGGGACCGGGGGTGACAGATACGCAGTATTTT. It encodes CASSMGPGVTDTQYF.

This clone has only one observation. The chain couples TRBV6-1 to TRBJ2-3, with D perhaps matching TRBD1 or TRBD2 (6 bases each). V lost 8 bases to trimming and J lost 2 bases, with 14 bases between them. The CDR3 covers 14 residues. CDR1 is MNHNS and CDR2 is SASEGT in the germline V gene. CDR3 region: CASGVGGITDTQYF. CDR3 in DNA: TGTGCCAGCGGGGTAGGGGGGATCACAGATACGCAGTATTTT.

The chain recombines TRBV4-1 with TRBJ1-1; TRBD1 agrees at 7 bases. Germline V lookup: CDR1 MGHRA, CDR2 YSYEKL. The junction had 4 bases not matched to a gene; V was cut back by 5 bases and J by 7 bases. The CDR3 consists of 12 residues. CDR3 DNA: TGCGCCAGCAGCGCGCGGACAGGTGAAGCTTTCTTT. Its translation: CASSARTGEAFF.

The chain is built from TRBV18 and TRBJ2-3, with D uncertain. CDR3 length equals 13 residues. Germline values: CDR1 KGHSH, CDR2 LQKENI. V was clipped by 2 bases and J by 2 bases, with 5 bases between them. The CDR3 sequence: CASSPTLTDTQYF. Written as DNA, the CDR3 is TGTGCCAGCTCACCAACCCTCACAGATACGCAGTATTTT.